This TCR beta chain was captured in a study of post-analysis software for immune sequencing data. Findings and caveats of the study: Five TRBV segments occurring more often in patients than controls included TRBV5-6, TRBV5-1 and TRBV20-1.

The sample holds a few counts of this clonotype. Antigen: not known. J gave up 4 bases and V 4 bases, and 3 bases lay outside the gene matches. Germline V gene sequence: CDR1 SQVTM, CDR2 ANQGSEA. The CDR3 is made up of 14 amino acids. Presence of unique molecular identifiers characterized the TCR beta cDNA libraries. MiXCR, applied by TCRdb to the PCR reads, yields one record per CDR3 protein. The profile covers around 500,000 distinct CDR3 sequences, with around 34% appearing a single time and 4.5% to 7.5% taken by the ten largest. The chain links TRBV29-1 to TRBJ2-6; 8 positions agree with TRBD1. Sample: blood. The source of this sequence is a girl under 18 with multiple sclerosis. The CDR3 protein is CSVGTGLGANVLTF. The CDR3, as DNA: TGCAGCGTTGGGACAGGGCTCGGGGCCAACGTCCTGACTTTC.